Below, 26 T cell receptor beta chains from the same sample are listed, as sequenced in a study of cytomegalovirus exposure and HLA in healthy donors. This table comes from immunoSEQ multiplex PCR, and its TCRdb copy is limited to in-frame clones, with some not included. This table has 150,000 to 200,000 clones, more than 70% appearing once. Sequenced input: PBMCs. The receptors were gathered from a young man in good health and CMV-seronegative.

The chain recombines TRBV20-1 with TRBJ2-1; possibly TRBD1 for D (5 bases). This CDR3 is built from 11 residues. Trimming cost V 8 bases and J 5 bases, with 10 bases left between them. CDR1 DFQATT and CDR2 SNEGSKA come from the germline V gene (reference sequence). CDR3 coding DNA: TGCAGTACCCTCAGGGACAATGAGCAGTTCTTC. Its translation: CSTLRDNEQFF.

The chain employs TRBV27 and TRBJ2-3, with D possibly matching TRBD1 (6 bases). Trimming removed 6 bases from V and 11 bases from J, with 15 bases in between. CDR1 and CDR2 (germline): MNHEY, SMNVEV (reference sequence). The CDR3 covers 12 residues. The chain's CDR3 is CASSSPTGQQYF. The CDR3 nucleotides are TGTGCCAGCAGCTCACCGACGGGACAGCAGTATTTT.

This clone was counted between two and nine times. CDR3: CASSPNSPRLGQPQHF. CDR3 DNA: TGTGCCAGCAGTCCAAACTCCCCACGGTTGGGCCAGCCCCAGCATTTT. The chain carries TRBV27 and TRBJ1-5; D is ambiguous. The CDR3 contains 16 residues. The germline V gene has CDR1 MNHEY and CDR2 SMNVEV (reference sequence). Trimming removed 5 bases from V and 7 bases from J, with 21 bases in between.

There are a few counts of this clone. The chain carries TRBV30 and TRBJ1-2; no reliable D call. The CDR3 covers 13 residues. Germline V gene sequence: CDR1 GTSNPN, CDR2 SVGIG (reference sequence). V lost 4 bases and J 4 bases, leaving 13 bases between the germline ends. The chain's CDR3 is CAWTFTLSYGYTF. In DNA, the CDR3 is TGTGCCTGGACATTTACTCTGAGCTATGGCTACACCTTC.

This chain uses TRBV5-4 with TRBJ2-7, with 7 bases aligning to TRBD1. Germline CDR1 and CDR2: SGHNT and YYREEE (reference sequence). CDR3 length: 17 amino acids. Unmatched junction bases numbered 13, after V lost 4 bases and J lost 0 bases. In nucleotides, the CDR3 is TGTGCCAGCAGCCCTAGATCACCGGGACAGAGCTCCTACGAGCAGTACGTC. The encoded protein is CASSPRSPGQSSYEQYV.

The chain is built from TRBV27 and TRBJ1-1; 10 nucleotides align to TRBD1. Per germline, CDR1 MNHEY and CDR2 SMNVEV (reference sequence). There are 18 residues in the CDR3. With V trimmed by 4 bases and J by 0 bases, 11 bases remained unmatched. In DNA, the CDR3 is TGTGCCAGCAGTTATAAGGGACAGGGGCGATACTTGAACACTGAAGCTTTCTTT. This gives the protein CASSYKGQGRYLNTEAFF.

The chain carries TRBV19 and TRBJ1-2; perhaps TRBD1 as D (6 bases). The length of the CDR3 is 12 residues. With 7 bases removed from V and 2 bases from J, the gap between germline ends came to 8 bases. Germline V gene lookup returns CDR1 LNHDA and CDR2 SQIVND (reference sequence). The CDR3 here is CASNTGNYGYTF. Here the CDR3 DNA reads TGTGCCAGTAATACAGGGAACTATGGCTACACCTTC. Filled out from reference TRBV19 and TRBJ1-2, the complete variable domain reads DGGITQSPKYLFRKEGQNVTLSCEQNLNHDAMYWYRQDPGQGLRLIYYSQIVNDFQKGDIAEGYSVSREKKESFPLTVTSAQKNPTAFYLCASNTGNYGYTFGSGTRLTVV.

The chain recombines TRBV21-1 with TRBJ2-7; TRBD1 was called by the table and not checked on the DNA. TRBV21-1 is a pseudogene. The CDR3 contains 17 residues. Here the CDR3 reads CASSRSLRAGYDDEQYV. The CDR3 bases are TGTGCCAGCAGCAGGTCTCTCCGCGCAGGGTATGATGACGAGCAGTACGTC.

This clone was recorded many times. The gene calls are TRBV7-9 and TRBJ1-5; 7 bases line up with TRBD1. Germline V CDR1 and CDR2: SEHNR, FQNEAQ (reference sequence). The length of the CDR3 is 14 residues. After removal of 4 bases from V and 3 bases from J, the junction contained 3 bases not matched to a gene. CDR3: CASSSGQPNQPQHF. The CDR3 bases are TGTGCCAGCAGCTCGGGACAGCCCAATCAGCCCCAGCATTTT.

V and J are TRBV7-2 and TRBJ2-5, with 11 bases aligning to TRBD2. With 1 base clipped from V and 5 bases from J, the junction kept 3 bases outside the gene matches. Germline V CDR1 and CDR2: SGHTA, FQGNSA. The CDR3 consists of 15 residues. DNA of the CDR3: TGTGCCAGCAGCTTAGTTAGCGGGAGGGATGAGACCCAGTACTTC. Translated, it gives CASSLVSGRDETQYF.

The gene calls are TRBV27 and TRBJ2-1; 8 positions match TRBD2. Germline values: CDR1 MNHEY, CDR2 SMNVEV (reference sequence). Unmatched junction bases numbered 7, after V lost 5 bases and J lost 7 bases. The CDR3 totals 14 residues. The CDR3 is CASSRSGSGNEQFF. CDR3 nucleotide sequence: TGTGCCAGCAGTCGAAGCGGGAGTGGTAATGAGCAGTTCTTC.

This sequence joins TRBV6-1 and TRBJ1-5; 8 bases match TRBD1. The CDR3 contains 13 residues. V dropped 4 bases and J dropped 5; count of bases not matched to a gene: 1. CDR1 and CDR2 (germline): MNHNS, SASEGT. The CDR3 nucleotides are TGTGCCAGCAGTGCACAGGGGGATCAGCCCCAGCATTTT. Translated, it gives CASSAQGDQPQHF.

The chain links TRBV27 to TRBJ2-1; TRBD1 matches at 7 bases. The CDR3 loop spans 16 amino acids. V shed 2 bases, J shed 3 bases, and the junction held 7 bases outside the gene matches. The V gene's germline CDR1 is MNHEY and CDR2 SMNVEV (reference sequence). This CDR3 reads CASSLRGRGIYNEQFF. CDR3 bases: TGTGCCAGCAGTTTAAGGGGCAGGGGGATCTACAATGAGCAGTTCTTC.

This clone was counted a few times. The chain uses TRBV5-6 and TRBJ1-1, with D unresolved. This CDR3 comprises 11 residues. CDR1 is SGHDT, CDR2 YYEEEE, per germline. Between the trimmed V and J ends, which lost 0 bases and 11 bases, there was a span of 8 bases. The chain's CDR3 is CASSLDQKAFF. CDR3 DNA: TGTGCCAGCAGCTTGGACCAGAAGGCTTTCTTT.

This chain connects TRBV23-1 to TRBJ2-2; 9 bases fit TRBD2. TRBV23-1 is treated as an ORF (open reading frame) with a function not yet certain. The CDR3 sequence is 13 residues long. With 10 bases clipped from V and 6 bases from J, the junction kept 6 bases outside the gene matches. CDR3 DNA: TGCGCCACCGTAGCGGGGGCGGCCGGGGAGCTGTTTTTT. Its protein is CATVAGAAGELFF.

CDR3 residues: CASSYATNEKLFF. DNA for the CDR3: TGTGCCAGCAGTTACGCGACTAATGAAAAACTGTTTTTT. V gene TRBV6-5 combines with J gene TRBJ1-4; no definite D call. The CDR3 contains 13 residues. Germline V gene sequence: CDR1 MNHEY, CDR2 SVGAGI. Trimming took off 2 bases at V and 2 bases at J, with 3 bases between the two ends.

This rearrangement joins TRBV2 to TRBJ2-3, with 7 bases identical to TRBD2. After removal of 6 bases from V and 6 bases from J, the junction contained 12 bases not matched to a gene. The CDR3 consists of 15 residues. In germline, CDR1 is SNHLY, CDR2 FYNNEI. For the CDR3, the DNA is TGTGCCAGCAGGGACTCTAGCGGAGTCAATGATACGCAGTATTTT. Protein product: CASRDSSGVNDTQYF.

This clone showed up just once. The V and J genes are TRBV19 and TRBJ1-2; TRBD1 matches at 7 bases. The junction had 6 bases not matched to a gene; V was cut back by 5 bases and J by 0 bases. Looked up from germline, CDR1 is LNHDA and CDR2 is SQIVND (reference sequence). This CDR3 has 15 amino acids. CDR3 DNA sequence: TGTGCCAGTAGTGCCGGGACAGCAGCTAACTATGGCTACACCTTC. Its translation is CASSAGTAANYGYTF.

The chain combines TRBV7-9 with TRBJ1-2; 9 bases match TRBD1. The CDR3 spans 14 residues. V shed 5 bases, J shed 4 bases, and the junction held 5 bases outside the gene matches. Germline CDR1 is SEHNR and CDR2 is FQNEAQ (reference sequence). The CDR3 DNA reads as TGTGCCAGCAGCATTGGACAGGGGACCTATGGCTACACCTTC. This gives the protein CASSIGQGTYGYTF.

The chain recombines TRBV7-2 with TRBJ2-4; the D is unclear. The CDR3 sequence is 11 residues long. V was trimmed by 4 bases and J by 11 bases, leaving 9 bases between them. Germline CDR1 SGHTA, CDR2 FQGNSA. The CDR3, as DNA: TGTGCCAGCAGCTCAGTGGCCGTTCAGTACTTC. It codes for CASSSVAVQYF.

This clone was seen once. CDR3 DNA: TGTGCCAGTAGTCTCGGGACAGGGGGCGCGAGGGTATACTACGAGCAGTACTTC. Translating it yields CASSLGTGGARVYYEQYF. The genes are TRBV19 and TRBJ2-7; 12 nucleotides line up with TRBD1. CDR1 is LNHDA, CDR2 SQIVND, per germline (reference sequence). There are 18 residues in the CDR3. The V gene end was trimmed by 5 bases and the J gene end by 3 bases; junction bases not matched to a gene: 14.

The rearrangement links TRBV5-6 to TRBJ1-1; possible D gene TRBD1, 5 bases. This CDR3 region has 14 residues. Deletions cut 1 base from V and 4 bases from J, with 11 bases between. Per germline, CDR1 SGHDT and CDR2 YYEEEE. The CDR3 bases are TGTGCCAGCAGCTTGAACAGGAGGGCCACTGAAGCTTTCTTT. Translating gives CASSLNRRATEAFF. Using reference TRBV5-6 and TRBJ1-1 for the parts outside the CDR3, the full variable domain is DAGVTQSPTHLIKTRGQQVTLRCSPKSGHDTVSWYQQALGQGPQFIFQYYEEEERQRGNFPDRFSGHQFPNYSSELNVNALLLGDSALYLCASSLNRRATEAFFGQGTRLTVV.

The V gene is TRBV28, the J gene TRBJ2-4; TRBD1 matches at 11 bases. The CDR3 extends over 16 amino acids. The V gene end was trimmed by 4 bases and the J gene end by 7 bases; junction bases not matched to a gene: 9. Germline values: CDR1 MDHEN, CDR2 SYDVKM. This chain's CDR3 is CASSSGDRGMFNIQYF. The CDR3 nucleotides are TGTGCCAGCAGTTCCGGGGACAGGGGGATGTTCAACATTCAGTACTTC.

The chain employs TRBV15 and TRBJ2-5, with D tentatively TRBD1 (6 bases). The CDR3 is 15 amino acids. Trimming took off 0 bases at V and 2 bases at J, with 10 bases between the two ends. CDR1 and CDR2 (germline): LNHNV, YYDKDF (reference sequence). CDR3 sequence reads: CATSRDRTEQETQYF. The CDR3 coding sequence is TGTGCCACCAGCAGAGATAGGACAGAGCAAGAGACCCAGTACTTC.

This clone turned up a few times. This chain connects TRBV4-1 to TRBJ1-5; D perhaps matches TRBD1 (5 bases). CDR3 size: 16 residues. Germline V gives CDR1 MGHRA, CDR2 YSYEKL. V was pared by 1 base and J by 5 bases, with 15 bases between. Here the CDR3 DNA reads TGCGCCAGCAGCCAAGGCTTGGGGCGGTTATATCAGCCCCAGCATTTT. It codes for CASSQGLGRLYQPQHF.

The gene calls are TRBV7-9 and TRBJ1-2; D unclear. CDR3 size: 16 residues. Germline CDR1 and CDR2: SEHNR and FQNEAQ (reference sequence). The V end was cut by 2 bases, the J end by 0 bases, with 13 bases between. CDR3 sequence (DNA): TGTGCCAGCAGCTTAATAACGGAGGCAACTAACTATGGCTACACCTTC. Protein: CASSLITEATNYGYTF.